Listed below are T cell receptor beta chains from one sample, sequenced in a study of human T cells and chemical hapten exposure. TCRdb redid the calling of the RACE reads with MiXCR, one entry per CDR3 protein. The data hold 110,000 to 150,000 distinct CDR3 sequences, with about 11% observed a single time. The source was whole blood, collected in connection with sensitization to the hapten diphenylcyclopropenone (DPC). The receptor source for this set is a woman aged 45 to 65 with alopecia areata. Some clones in this sample may be carry-over from other donors' samples. Both conserved end residues are part of each CDR3. The order of the fields is V gene, J gene, D gene, clone size, CDR3 protein, CDR3 DNA. D genes are given only for firm matches. For some rows the clone size is stated as once, few or many, or as a class when expanded; others skip it.

TRBV10-3,TRBJ2-1,TRBD2,few,CAISESDSGSRNEQFF,TGTGCCATCAGTGAGTCCGATAGCGGGAGTAGAAATGAGCAGTTCTTC
TRBV20-1,TRBJ1-2,.,.,CSARDLRQMEGYTF,TGCAGTGCTAGAGACCTTCGACAGATGGAAGGCTACACCTTC
TRBV29-1,TRBJ1-2,TRBD1,.,CSVGDRSIDYTF,TGCAGCGTTGGGGACAGATCTATTGACTACACCTTC
TRBV5-8,TRBJ2-2,.,many,CASSGSGDTGELFF,TGTGCCAGCAGCGGCTCAGGGGACACCGGGGAGCTGTTTTTT
TRBV19,TRBJ1-2,.,.,CASSLARSYGYTF,TGTGCCAGTAGTCTCGCCAGGTCCTATGGCTACACCTTC
TRBV7-9,TRBJ1-6,.,.,CASGFQGMGNSPLHF,TGTGCCAGCGGCTTTCAGGGTATGGGAAATTCACCCCTCCACTTT
TRBV21-1,TRBJ1-4,.,.,CASSSGCQGYPTNEKLFF,TGTGCCAGCAGCAGTGGGTGTCAGGGTTACCCAACTAATGAAAAACTGTTTTTT
TRBV27,TRBJ2-2,TRBD1,.,CASSLFPRFRDRGRTGELFF,TGTGCCAGCAGTTTATTCCCAAGATTTCGGGACAGGGGAAGAACCGGGGAGCTGTTTTTT
TRBV24-1,TRBJ2-2,.,many,CATSDLADIPTAGELFF,TGTGCCACCAGTGATTTGGCGGACATTCCAACAGCCGGGGAGCTGTTTTTT
TRBV24-1,TRBJ2-2,TRBD1,.,CATQGEKSTGELFF,TGTGCCACCCAGGGGGAGAAATCCACCGGGGAGCTGTTTTTT
TRBV3-1,TRBJ2-1,TRBD2,many,CASSQGLLAGASGEQFF,TGTGCCAGCAGCCAAGGGTTGCTAGCGGGCGCCTCGGGTGAGCAGTTCTTC
TRBV10-2,TRBJ1-3,.,few,CASRSTTFSGNTIYF,TGCGCCAGCAGATCCACCACGTTCTCTGGAAACACCATATATTTT
TRBV24-1,TRBJ2-1,.,.,CATSAAGYNEQFF,TGTGCCACCAGTGCCGCAGGTTACAATGAGCAGTTCTTC
TRBV6-5,TRBJ1-1,.,few,CASSYSPLGRGDLNTEAFF,TGTGCCAGCAGTTACTCACCCCTCGGGCGGGGGGATTTGAACACTGAAGCTTTCTTT
TRBV19,TRBJ1-2,.,.,CASSQGRVQLYGYTF,TGTGCCAGTAGCCAGGGGAGGGTCCAACTCTATGGCTACACCTTC
TRBV19,TRBJ1-5,TRBD1,few,CASSRGQGKRNQPQHF,TGTGCCAGTAGTAGAGGACAGGGGAAGCGCAATCAGCCCCAGCATTTT
TRBV19,TRBJ2-7,TRBD1,few,CASSFGTGVEQYF,TGTGCCAGTAGTTTCGGGACAGGGGTCGAGCAGTACTTC
TRBV27,TRBJ1-1,TRBD1,few,CASRRTGGRYTEAFF,TGTGCCAGCAGACGGACAGGGGGCCGGTACACTGAAGCTTTCTTT
TRBV28,TRBJ2-6,.,.,CASLSLGPGANVLTF,TGTGCCAGCCTTAGCCTGGGACCTGGGGCCAACGTCCTGACTTTC
TRBV20-1,TRBJ2-5,.,few,CSASKGLETQYF,TGCAGTGCCAGTAAGGGATTGGAGACCCAGTACTTC
TRBV11-2,TRBJ2-3,.,many,CASSIDTYTQYF,TGTGCCAGCAGCATAGACACCTATACGCAGTATTTT
TRBV7-3,TRBJ2-2,.,many,CASSHAPRGTGELFF,TGTGCCAGCAGCCACGCCCCCCGGGGCACCGGGGAGCTGTTTTTT
TRBV18,TRBJ2-2,TRBD2,.,CASSPPGTSGRPTGELFF,TGTGCCAGCTCACCACCGGGGACTAGCGGGAGACCCACCGGGGAGCTGTTTTTT
TRBV7-2,TRBJ2-7,.,once,CASGHLGATPSYEQYF,TGTGCCAGCGGCCATTTAGGAGCTACTCCTTCCTACGAGCAGTACTTC
TRBV29-1,TRBJ2-2,.,many,CSAARHQGLGNTGELFF,TGCAGCGCCGCGCGACACCAAGGATTGGGAAACACCGGGGAGCTGTTTTTT
TRBV7-2,TRBJ2-3,TRBD1,.,CASSRDRVTDTQYF,TGTGCCAGCAGCCGCGACAGGGTCACAGATACGCAGTATTTT
TRBV2,TRBJ2-1,.,.,CASTVRSSGGGNEQFF,TGTGCCAGCACCGTCAGGTCCAGCGGAGGGGGCAATGAGCAGTTCTTC
TRBV18,TRBJ1-5,.,few,CASSPIDGDQPQHF,TGTGCCAGCTCACCCATCGACGGGGATCAGCCCCAGCATTTT
TRBV7-8,TRBJ2-5,.,many,CASSSGTGSRETQYF,TGTGCCAGCAGCTCCGGGACGGGTAGCCGAGAGACCCAGTACTTC
TRBV19,TRBJ1-4,.,many,CASSYGTGNEKLFF,TGTGCCAGTAGTTACGGGACGGGTAATGAAAAACTGTTTTTT
TRBV6-2/TRBV6-3,TRBJ1-3,TRBD1,few,CATRTGGKTGNTIYF,TGTGCCACGCGGACAGGGGGAAAGACTGGAAACACCATATATTTT
TRBV3-1,TRBJ2-7,.,few,CASSQGGGYEQYF,TGTGCCAGCAGCCAAGGAGGGGGCTACGAGCAGTACTTC
TRBV27,TRBJ1-5,TRBD1,.,CASSLSGQRGNQPQHF,TGTGCCAGCAGTTTATCGGGACAGCGCGGAAATCAGCCCCAGCATTTT
TRBV24-1,TRBJ2-1,TRBD1,.,CATSDRGRDRGSNEQFF,TGTGCCACCAGTGATAGGGGTCGGGACAGGGGAAGCAATGAGCAGTTCTTC
TRBV11-3,TRBJ1-1,TRBD1,many,CASSLENRGITEAFF,TGTGCCAGCAGCTTAGAAAACAGGGGTATCACTGAAGCTTTCTTT
TRBV28,TRBJ2-1,TRBD1,many,CASSNTGTGIVDEQFF,TGTGCCAGCAGTAATACCGGGACAGGGATTGTGGATGAGCAGTTCTTC
TRBV12-3/TRBV12-4,TRBJ1-6,TRBD1,many,CASRRDSYSPLHF,TGTGCCAGCAGACGGGACAGTTATTCACCCCTCCACTTT
TRBV6-5,TRBJ1-1,.,few,CASSYSAGPTEAFF,TGTGCCAGCAGTTACTCGGCAGGGCCCACTGAAGCTTTCTTT
TRBV6-2/TRBV6-3,TRBJ2-2,.,few,CASSYPRDTGELFF,TGTGCCAGCAGTTATCCCAGGGACACCGGGGAGCTGTTTTTT
TRBV20-1,TRBJ2-7,TRBD2,few,CSAQTREGRYEQYF,TGCAGTGCCCAGACGAGGGAGGGCCGCTACGAGCAGTACTTC